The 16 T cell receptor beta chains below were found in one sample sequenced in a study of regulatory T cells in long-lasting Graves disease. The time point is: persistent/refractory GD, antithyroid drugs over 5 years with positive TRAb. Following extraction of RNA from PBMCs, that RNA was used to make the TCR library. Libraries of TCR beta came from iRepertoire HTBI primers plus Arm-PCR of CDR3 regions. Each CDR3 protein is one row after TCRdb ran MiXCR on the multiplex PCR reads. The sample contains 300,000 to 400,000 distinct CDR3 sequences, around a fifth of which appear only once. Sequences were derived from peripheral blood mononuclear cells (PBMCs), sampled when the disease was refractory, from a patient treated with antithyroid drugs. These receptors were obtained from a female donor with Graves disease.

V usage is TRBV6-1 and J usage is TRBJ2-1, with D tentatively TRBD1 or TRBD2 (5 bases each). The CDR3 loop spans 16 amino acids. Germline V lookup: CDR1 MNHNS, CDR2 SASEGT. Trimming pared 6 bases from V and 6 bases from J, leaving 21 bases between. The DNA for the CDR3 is TGTGCCAGCAGACAGCGCCCCGGGGCTGGAGGCAATGAGCAGTTCTTC. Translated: CASRQRPGAGGNEQFF.

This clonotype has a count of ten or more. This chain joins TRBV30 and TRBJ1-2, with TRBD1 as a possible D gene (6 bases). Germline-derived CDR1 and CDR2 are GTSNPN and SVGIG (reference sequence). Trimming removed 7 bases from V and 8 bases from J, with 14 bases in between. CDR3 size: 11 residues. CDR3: CAYSDSNGYTF. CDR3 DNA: TGTGCCTACTCGGACAGTAACGGCTACACCTTC.

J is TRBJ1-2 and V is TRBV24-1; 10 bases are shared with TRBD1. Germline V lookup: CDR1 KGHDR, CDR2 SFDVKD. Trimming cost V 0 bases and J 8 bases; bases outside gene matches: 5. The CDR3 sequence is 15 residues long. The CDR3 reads CATSDLPGQGEGYTF. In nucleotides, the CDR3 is TGTGCCACCAGTGATTTGCCCGGACAGGGGGAAGGCTACACCTTC.

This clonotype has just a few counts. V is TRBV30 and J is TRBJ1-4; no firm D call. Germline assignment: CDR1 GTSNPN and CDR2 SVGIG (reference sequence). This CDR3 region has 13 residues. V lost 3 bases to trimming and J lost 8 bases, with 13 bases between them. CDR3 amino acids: CAWRLAFGEKLFF. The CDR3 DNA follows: TGTGCCTGGAGGCTGGCCTTTGGAGAAAAACTGTTTTTT. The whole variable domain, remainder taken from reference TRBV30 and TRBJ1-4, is SQTIHQWPATLVQPVGSPLSLECTVEGTSNPNLYWYRQAAGRGLQLLFYSVGIGQISSEVPQNLSASRPQDRQFILSSKKLLLSDSGFYLCAWRLAFGEKLFFGSGTQLSVL.

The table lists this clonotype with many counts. The chain's CDR3 is CASREYRGGLQETQYF. CDR3 in DNA: TGTGCCAGCAGGGAATACAGGGGCGGATTACAAGAGACCCAGTACTTC. J is TRBJ2-5 and V is TRBV2; 7 positions match TRBD1. Trimming at V came to 6 bases and at J to 2 bases, leaving 12 bases not matched to a gene. CDR3 size: 16 residues. Germline values: CDR1 SNHLY, CDR2 FYNNEI.

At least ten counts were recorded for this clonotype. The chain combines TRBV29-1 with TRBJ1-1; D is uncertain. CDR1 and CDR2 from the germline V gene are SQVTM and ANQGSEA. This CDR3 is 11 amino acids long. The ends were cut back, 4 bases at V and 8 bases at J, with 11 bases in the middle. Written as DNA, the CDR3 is TGCAGCGTTGCTAGGCCTACGGAAGCTTTCTTT. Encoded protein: CSVARPTEAFF.

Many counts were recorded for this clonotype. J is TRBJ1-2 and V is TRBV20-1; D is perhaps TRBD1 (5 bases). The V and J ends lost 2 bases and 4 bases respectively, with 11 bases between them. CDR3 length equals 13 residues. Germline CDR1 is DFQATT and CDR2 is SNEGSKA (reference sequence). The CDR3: CSARPRGVYGYTF. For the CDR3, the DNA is TGCAGTGCTAGACCGAGGGGCGTCTATGGCTACACCTTC.

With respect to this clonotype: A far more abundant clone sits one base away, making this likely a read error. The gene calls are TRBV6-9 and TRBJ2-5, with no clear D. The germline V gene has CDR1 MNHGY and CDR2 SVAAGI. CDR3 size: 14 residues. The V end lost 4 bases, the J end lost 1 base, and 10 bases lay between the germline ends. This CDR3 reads CASSWSLAQETQYF. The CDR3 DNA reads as TGTGCCAGCAGTTGGTCCCTGGCCCAAGAGACCCAGTACTTC.

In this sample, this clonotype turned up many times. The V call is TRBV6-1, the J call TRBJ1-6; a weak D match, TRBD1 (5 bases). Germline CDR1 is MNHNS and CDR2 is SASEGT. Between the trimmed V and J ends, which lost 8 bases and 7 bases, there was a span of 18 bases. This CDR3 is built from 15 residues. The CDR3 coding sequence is TGTGCCAGCCCTCAGGCAACCTCAGGGAATTCACCCCTCCACTTT. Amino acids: CASPQATSGNSPLHF.

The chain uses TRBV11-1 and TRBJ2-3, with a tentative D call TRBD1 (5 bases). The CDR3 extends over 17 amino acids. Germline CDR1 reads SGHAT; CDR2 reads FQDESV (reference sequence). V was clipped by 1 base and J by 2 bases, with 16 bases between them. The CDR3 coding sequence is TGTGCCAGCAGCTTAGGCGTTCTAGACAGCAACACAGATACGCAGTATTTT. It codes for CASSLGVLDSNTDTQYF.

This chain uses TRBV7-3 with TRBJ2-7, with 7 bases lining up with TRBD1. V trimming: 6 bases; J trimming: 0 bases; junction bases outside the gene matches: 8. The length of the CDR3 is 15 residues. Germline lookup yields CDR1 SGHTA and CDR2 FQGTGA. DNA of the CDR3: TGTGCCAGCAGGTTCACAGGGGCCGACTCCTACGAGCAGTACTTC. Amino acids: CASRFTGADSYEQYF.

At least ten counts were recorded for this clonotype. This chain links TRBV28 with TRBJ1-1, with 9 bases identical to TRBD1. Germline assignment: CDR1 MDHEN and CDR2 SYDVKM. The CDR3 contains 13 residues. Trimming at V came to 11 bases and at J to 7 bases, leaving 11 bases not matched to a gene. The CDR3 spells CAGSDRGRVEAFF. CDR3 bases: TGTGCCGGTAGCGACAGGGGGAGAGTTGAAGCTTTCTTT.

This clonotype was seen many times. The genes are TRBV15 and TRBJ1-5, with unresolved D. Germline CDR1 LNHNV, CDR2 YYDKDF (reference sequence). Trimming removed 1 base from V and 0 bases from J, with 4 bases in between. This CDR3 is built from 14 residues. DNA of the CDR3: TGTGCCACCAGCAGAGCAAATAGCAATCAGCCCCAGCATTTT. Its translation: CATSRANSNQPQHF.

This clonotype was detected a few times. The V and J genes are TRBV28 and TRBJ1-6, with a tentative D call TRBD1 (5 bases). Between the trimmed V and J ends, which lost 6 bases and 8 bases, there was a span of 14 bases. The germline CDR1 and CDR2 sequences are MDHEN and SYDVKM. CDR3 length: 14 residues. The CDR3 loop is CASRRGRVDSPLHF. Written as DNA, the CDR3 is TGTGCCAGCAGACGGGGCAGGGTTGATTCACCCCTCCACTTT.

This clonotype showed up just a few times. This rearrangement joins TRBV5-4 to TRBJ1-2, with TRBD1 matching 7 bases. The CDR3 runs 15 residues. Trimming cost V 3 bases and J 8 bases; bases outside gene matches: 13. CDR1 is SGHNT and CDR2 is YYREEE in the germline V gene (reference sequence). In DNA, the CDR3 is TGTGCCAGCAGCTATGACGGGACAGATACCGGCGGCTACACCTTC. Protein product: CASSYDGTDTGGYTF.

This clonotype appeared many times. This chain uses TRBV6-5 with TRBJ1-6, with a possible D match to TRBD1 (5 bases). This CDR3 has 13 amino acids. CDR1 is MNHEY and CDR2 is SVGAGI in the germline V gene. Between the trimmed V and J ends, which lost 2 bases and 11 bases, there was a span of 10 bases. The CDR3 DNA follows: TGTGCCAGCAGTTACGAGGGGCAGACACCCCTCCACTTT. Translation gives CASSYEGQTPLHF.